This TCR beta chain appears in the sequencing data of a study of STAT5B mutations in CD4+ large granular lymphocyte leukemia. Remarks on this clone: Antigen: not known.

Findings and limits, study-wide: Approximately 25% of private leukemic clonotypes occurred rarely in other patients' non-leukemic repertoires. 8/27 top patient clones versus 2/35 control clones were TRBV06-family.

CDR3 length: 19 residues. V trimming: 0 bases; J trimming: 3 bases; junction bases outside the gene matches: 10. Germline CDR1 reads MNHEY; CDR2 reads SMNVEV (reference sequence). The authors' processing: Productive clonotypes were detectable down to 2.59 x 10-5 frequency. The protocol was immunoSEQ multiplex PCR, while the TCRdb copy is restricted to in-frame clones and leaves out a portion. V and J calls plus clone size are reproduced from that table; the DNA served to infer D and trimming. There are 45,000 to 55,000 clones in the sample; 60% to 75% occur only once, and 1.5% to 1.9% lies in the top ten.

V usage is TRBV27 and J usage is TRBJ1-6; 8 bases are shared with TRBD1. Sequencing was performed on CD4+ T cells from blood buffy coats. The clonotype originates from a human donor in good health. The CDR3 loop is CASSLSLPAGQGYNSPLHF. The DNA of the CDR3 is TGTGCCAGCAGTTTATCTCTTCCCGCAGGACAGGGCTATAATTCACCCCTCCACTTT.